The 27 T cell receptor beta chains below all came from one sample that was sequenced in a study of T cell responses to AZD1222 COVID-19 vaccine. Assay: immunoSEQ multiplex PCR; the TCRdb copy retains only in-frame clones and omits some. In the table there are about 180,000 clones, about nine tenths of which are singletons. The sequences come from peripheral blood, collected 28 days after the second AZD1222 dose. The receptor set was obtained from an adult who received the AZD1222 COVID-19 vaccine.

V is TRBV7-2 and J is TRBJ1-3; 7 bases are a match to TRBD1. Germline V gene data show CDR1 as SGHTA and CDR2 as FQGNSA. Trimming cost V 5 bases and J 7 bases; bases outside gene matches: 8. This CDR3 spans 14 amino acids. CDR3 region: CASSPADRANTIYF. In DNA, the CDR3 is TGTGCCAGCAGCCCCGCTGACAGGGCCAACACCATATATTTT. The full variable domain, with the rest looked up from reference TRBV7-2 and TRBJ1-3, is GAGVSQSPSNKVTEKGKDVELRCDPISGHTALYWYRQSLGQGLEFLIYFQGNSAPDKSGLPSDRFSAERTGGSVSTLTIQRTQQEDSAVYLCASSPADRANTIYFGEGSWLTVV.

The chain employs TRBV10-3 and TRBJ1-3; TRBD1 matches at 8 bases. The V gene's germline CDR1 is ENHRY and CDR2 SYGVKD. V was pared by 5 bases and J by 2 bases, with 5 bases of the junction left unmatched. The CDR3 covers 15 residues. In DNA, the CDR3 is TGTGCCATCAGTCCCGGACAGGGAACTGGAAACACCATATATTTT. Protein: CAISPGQGTGNTIYF.

The chain couples TRBV3-1 (or the pseudogene TRBV3-2) to TRBJ1-2, with D perhaps TRBD1 (6 bases). Germline assignment: CDR1 LGHDT and CDR2 YNNKEL (reference sequence). V gave up 1 base and J gave up 7 bases, with 19 bases separating them. This CDR3 has 16 residues. The CDR3 is CASSQGISGGVGGYTF. The DNA for the CDR3 is TGTGCCAGCAGCCAAGGGATAAGCGGGGGCGTTGGTGGCTACACCTTC.

CDR3 coding DNA: TGCAGCGTTCAAAACCGGGACGGTCTCAATCAGCCCCAGCATTTT. As protein: CSVQNRDGLNQPQHF. V and J are TRBV29-1 and TRBJ1-5; a possible D gene is TRBD1 (5 bases). Germline assignment: CDR1 SQVTM and CDR2 ANQGSEA. With 5 bases removed from V and 3 bases from J, the gap between germline ends came to 17 bases. This CDR3 has 15 residues. The whole variable domain, filled in from reference TRBV29-1 and TRBJ1-5, reads SAVISQKPSRDICQRGTSLTIQCQVDSQVTMMFWYRQQPGQSLTLIATANQGSEATYESGFVIDKFPISRPNLTFSTLTVSNMSPEDSSIYLCSVQNRDGLNQPQHFGDGTRLSIL.

The rearrangement joins TRBV2 to TRBJ1-2; D gene uncertain. The CDR3 runs 14 residues. Germline V gives CDR1 SNHLY, CDR2 FYNNEI. V lost 2 bases, J lost 7 bases, and 14 bases lay in between. The CDR3 sequence: CASSELRTGFGYTF. The CDR3 DNA reads as TGTGCCAGCAGTGAACTCCGCACGGGGTTTGGCTACACCTTC. The whole variable domain, filled in from reference TRBV2 and TRBJ1-2, reads EPEVTQTPSHQVTQMGQEVILRCVPISNHLYFYWYRQILGQKVEFLVSFYNNEISEKSEIFDDQFSVERPDGSNFTLKIRSTKLEDSAMYFCASSELRTGFGYTFGSGTRLTVV.

J is TRBJ1-5 and V is TRBV7-2; D remains ambiguous. Germline V gives CDR1 SGHTA, CDR2 FQGNSA. This CDR3 comprises 15 residues. V gave up 5 bases and J gave up 6 bases, with 17 bases separating them. The DNA for the CDR3 is TGTGCCAGCAGCCCTAAACGGGGTGGTGGTCAGCCCCAGCATTTT. Its translation: CASSPKRGGGQPQHF.

The chain uses TRBV1 and TRBJ1-5; the table names TRBD1, a call not compared with the DNA. TRBV1 is recorded as a pseudogene. CDR3 length: 17 residues. In nucleotides, the CDR3 is TGCACCAGCAGCCAAGATCCAGGGGGTAATAGCAATCAGCCCCAGCATTTT. It encodes CTSSQDPGGNSNQPQHF.

The chain combines TRBV2 with TRBJ1-5; 8 positions agree with TRBD1. Germline assignment: CDR1 SNHLY and CDR2 FYNNEI. The CDR3 totals 15 residues. J gave up 7 bases and V 5 bases, and 10 bases lay outside the gene matches. CDR3 in DNA: TGTGCCAGCAGTCAAACGGACAGGGTAGGCCAGCCCCAGCATTTT. Residues: CASSQTDRVGQPQHF.

This clone is a singleton in its sample. The CDR3 DNA is TGTGCCTGGAGTGACACAGGGGAAACTTTAGCCCTGCTCGAATCGAACACTGAAGCTTTCTTT. This encodes CAWSDTGETLALLESNTEAFF. J is TRBJ1-1 and V is TRBV30, with 7 bases that match TRBD1. Germline assignment: CDR1 GTSNPN and CDR2 SVGIG (reference sequence). The length of the CDR3 is 21 residues. Germline trimming cut 1 base from V and 1 base from J; bases unmatched to any gene: 24.

The rearrangement links TRBV9 to TRBJ1-3; D remains unclear. Germline values: CDR1 SGDLS, CDR2 YYNGEE. The V gene lost 2 bases and the J gene lost 2 bases, with 8 bases spanning the gap. CDR3 length: 14 residues. The CDR3 DNA reads as TGTGCCAGCAGCGTGGACGGTACTGGAAACACCATATATTTT. It encodes CASSVDGTGNTIYF.

The V gene is TRBV2, the J gene TRBJ1-5; D not certain. Germline V CDR1 and CDR2: SNHLY, FYNNEI. This CDR3 region has 14 residues. V gave up 7 bases and J gave up 0 bases, with 10 bases separating them. CDR3 protein: CASTPSNSNQPQHF. CDR3 bases: TGTGCCAGCACCCCCAGCAATAGCAATCAGCCCCAGCATTTT.

The chain employs TRBV28 and TRBJ2-3; 9 bases align to TRBD1. Germline CDR1 and CDR2: MDHEN and SYDVKM. J lost 4 bases, V lost 5 bases, and 19 bases had no gene match. The CDR3 is made up of 19 amino acids. DNA for the CDR3: TGTGCCAGCAGTCTCCCCCTCGGGACAGGGAATCAGGCAGCAGATACGCAGTATTTT. This codes for CASSLPLGTGNQAADTQYF.

V gene TRBV11-2 combines with J gene TRBJ1-1; TRBD1 matches 9 bases. V was clipped by 5 bases and J by 4 bases; unmatched bases: 8. From germline, CDR1 is SGHAT and CDR2 FQNNGV. The CDR3 runs to 15 residues. The chain's CDR3 is CASSDEQGAATEAFF. CDR3 nucleotides: TGTGCCAGCAGCGATGAACAGGGGGCGGCCACTGAAGCTTTCTTT.

This chain links TRBV5-8 with TRBJ2-3, with D unclear. The CDR3 length is 15 residues. CDR1 SGHTS and CDR2 YDEGEE come from the germline V gene. V was trimmed by 4 bases and J by 1 base, leaving 13 bases between them. This CDR3 is CASSPLVRGTDTQYF. The DNA of the CDR3 is TGTGCCAGCAGCCCTCTCGTACGGGGCACAGATACGCAGTATTTT.

With regard to this clone: The same CDR3 can be traced to other DNA sequences in this sample. This chain links TRBV19 with TRBJ1-5, with 7 bases matching TRBD1. CDR3 length equals 15 residues. In germline, CDR1 is LNHDA, CDR2 SQIVND (reference sequence). V was clipped by 6 bases and J by 2 bases; unmatched bases: 7. This CDR3 reads CASREEGAGNQPQHF. The CDR3 DNA is TGTGCCAGTAGAGAGGAGGGGGCCGGCAATCAGCCCCAGCATTTT.

A word on this clone: The sample holds other DNA sequences that translate to the same CDR3. This chain joins TRBV7-2 and TRBJ2-3; 10 bases map to TRBD2. Trimming cost V 1 base and J 5 bases; bases outside gene matches: 0. The CDR3 covers 14 residues. Germline CDR1 is SGHTA and CDR2 is FQGNSA. Here the CDR3 DNA reads TGTGCCAGCAGCTTAGGACTAGCGGGAGATACGCAGTATTTT. Its translation: CASSLGLAGDTQYF. Full variable domain (remainder filled in from reference TRBV7-2 and TRBJ2-3): GAGVSQSPSNKVTEKGKDVELRCDPISGHTALYWYRQSLGQGLEFLIYFQGNSAPDKSGLPSDRFSAERTGGSVSTLTIQRTQQEDSAVYLCASSLGLAGDTQYFGPGTRLTVL.

V and J are TRBV5-6 and TRBJ1-5; perhaps TRBD1 as D (5 bases). From germline, CDR1 is SGHDT and CDR2 YYEEEE. V lost 4 bases and J lost 5, with 10 bases in between. The CDR3 is 13 amino acids. CDR3 sequence: CASSLWDDQPQHF. CDR3 DNA: TGTGCCAGCAGCCTCTGGGACGATCAGCCCCAGCATTTT.

The chain has TRBV7-2 and TRBJ1-6; D call uncertain. Germline V gene data show CDR1 as SGHTA and CDR2 as FQGNSA. This CDR3 is built from 15 residues. Trimming pared 0 bases from V and 0 bases from J, leaving 3 bases between. CDR3 amino acids: CASSLATSYNSPLHF. CDR3 DNA sequence: TGTGCCAGCAGCTTAGCGACCTCCTATAATTCACCCCTCCACTTT.

The chain combines TRBV15 with TRBJ1-2; 7 bases fit TRBD1. The CDR3 consists of 14 residues. CDR1 and CDR2 (germline): LNHNV, YYDKDF (reference sequence). The J segment lost 13 bases and the V segment lost 1 base, leaving 12 bases of the junction unmatched. The CDR3 bases are TGTGCCACCAGCAGAGCACAGGGGTCTATTAGGGGCACCTTC. Translated: CATSRAQGSIRGTF.

The rearrangement links TRBV5-4 to TRBJ2-5; 10 bases match TRBD2. This CDR3 is built from 15 residues. The germline V gene encodes CDR1 SGHNT and CDR2 YYREEE (reference sequence). Germline trimming cut 4 bases from V and 1 base from J; bases unmatched to any gene: 4. Here the CDR3 DNA reads TGTGCCAGCAGCAGATGGACTAGCGGCCAAGAGACCCAGTACTTC. Its translation is CASSRWTSGQETQYF.

The CDR3 is CASSEAGGFGTEAFF. The CDR3 bases are TGTGCCAGCAGTGAGGCGGGGGGGTTCGGCACTGAAGCTTTCTTT. The chain has TRBV6-1 and TRBJ1-1; TRBD1 might be the D (5 bases). V lost 3 bases and J lost 4, with 15 bases in between. CDR1 is MNHNS and CDR2 is SASEGT in the germline V gene. The CDR3 totals 15 residues.

The V gene is TRBV7-9, the J gene TRBJ1-5; 10 bases are shared with TRBD1. V dropped 5 bases and J dropped 5; count of bases not matched to a gene: 9. This CDR3 has 16 amino acids. Germline V CDR1 and CDR2: SEHNR, FQNEAQ (reference sequence). The CDR3 is CASSPTGQGGHQPQHF. CDR3 DNA: TGTGCCAGCAGCCCGACTGGACAGGGGGGCCATCAGCCCCAGCATTTT.

This CDR3 is CASSVELAARGGANVLTF. DNA for the CDR3: TGTGCCAGCAGCGTAGAGTTAGCGGCCCGGGGAGGGGCCAACGTCCTGACTTTC. This chain links TRBV9 with TRBJ2-6, with a weak D call TRBD2 (6 bases). CDR3 length: 18 amino acids. Trimming stripped 0 bases from V and 4 bases from J, with 17 bases between. The germline V gene has CDR1 SGDLS and CDR2 YYNGEE.

Only a few counts were recorded for this clone. This rearrangement joins TRBV12-3 or TRBV12-4 to TRBJ1-5; D uncertain. CDR3 length equals 13 residues. V was clipped by 2 bases and J by 7 bases, with 9 bases between them. CDR3 sequence: CASSLNQVQPQHF. The DNA for the CDR3 is TGTGCCAGCAGTTTAAACCAGGTCCAGCCCCAGCATTTT.

The chain uses TRBV10-2 and TRBJ1-1, with D possibly matching TRBD1 (6 bases). Per germline, CDR1 WSHSY and CDR2 SAAADI. The CDR3 spans 14 residues. Trimming pared 5 bases from V and 5 bases from J, leaving 15 bases between. This CDR3 reads CASSRGEGGTEAFF. In DNA form, the CDR3 reads TGCGCCAGCAGTCGCGGGGAGGGGGGTACTGAAGCTTTCTTT.

This chain joins TRBV6-2 or TRBV6-3 and TRBJ2-5; D is tentatively TRBD1 or TRBD2 (6 bases each). Trimming pared 5 bases from V and 5 bases from J, leaving 15 bases between. Germline V gene lookup returns CDR1 MNHEY and CDR2 SVGEGT. The CDR3 runs to 14 residues. The CDR3 loop is CASSPTQGGETQYF. The CDR3 region has the DNA TGTGCCAGCAGTCCGACACAGGGAGGTGAGACCCAGTACTTC.

The gene calls are TRBV9 and TRBJ1-5; D unclear. The germline gives CDR1 SGDLS, CDR2 YYNGEE. This CDR3 has 15 amino acids. The V gene lost 0 bases and the J gene lost 2 bases, with 9 bases spanning the gap. CDR3 residues: CASSVGGNGNQPQHF. In DNA, the CDR3 is TGTGCCAGCAGCGTAGGGGGAAACGGCAATCAGCCCCAGCATTTT.